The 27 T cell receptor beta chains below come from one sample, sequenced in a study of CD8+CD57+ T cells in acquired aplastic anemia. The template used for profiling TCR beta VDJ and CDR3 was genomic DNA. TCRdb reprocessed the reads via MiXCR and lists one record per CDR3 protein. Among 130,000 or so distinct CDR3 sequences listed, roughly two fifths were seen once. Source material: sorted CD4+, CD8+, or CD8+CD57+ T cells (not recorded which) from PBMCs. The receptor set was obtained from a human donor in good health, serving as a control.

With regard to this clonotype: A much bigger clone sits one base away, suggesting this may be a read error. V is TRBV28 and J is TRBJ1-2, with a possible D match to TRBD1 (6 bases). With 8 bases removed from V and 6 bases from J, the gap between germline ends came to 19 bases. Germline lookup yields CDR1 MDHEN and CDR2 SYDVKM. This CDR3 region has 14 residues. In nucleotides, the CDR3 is TGTGCCAGCGGGGGGCTTGGAACCCTCCATGGCTACACCTTC. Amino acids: CASGGLGTLHGYTF.

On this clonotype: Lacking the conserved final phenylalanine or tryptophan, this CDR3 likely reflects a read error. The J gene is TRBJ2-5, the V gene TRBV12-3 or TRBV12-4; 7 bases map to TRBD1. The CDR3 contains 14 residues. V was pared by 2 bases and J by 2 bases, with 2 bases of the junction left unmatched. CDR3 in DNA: TGTGCCAGCAGTTTACCGGGACAGCAAGAGACCCAGTACCTC. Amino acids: CASSLPGQQETQYL.

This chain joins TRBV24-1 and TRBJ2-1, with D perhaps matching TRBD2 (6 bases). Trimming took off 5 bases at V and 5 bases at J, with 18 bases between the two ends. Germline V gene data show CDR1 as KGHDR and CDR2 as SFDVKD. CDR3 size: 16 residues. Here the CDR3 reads CATSGSVLAGNNEQFF. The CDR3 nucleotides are TGTGCCACCAGTGGCTCTGTACTAGCAGGAAACAATGAGCAGTTCTTC.

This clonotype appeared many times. The CDR3 here is CASSVLAGSGTDTQYF. DNA of the CDR3: TGTGCCAGCAGCGTTCTAGCGGGAAGTGGCACAGATACGCAGTATTTT. The chain recombines TRBV9 with TRBJ2-3, with TRBD2 identical over 9 bases. The CDR3 has 16 amino acids. Trimming at V came to 2 bases and at J to 1 base, leaving 5 bases not matched to a gene. Germline V gene sequence: CDR1 SGDLS, CDR2 YYNGEE.

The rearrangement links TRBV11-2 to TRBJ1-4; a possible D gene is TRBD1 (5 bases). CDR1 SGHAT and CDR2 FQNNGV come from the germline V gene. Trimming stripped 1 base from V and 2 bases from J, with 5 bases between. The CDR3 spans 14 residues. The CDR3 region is CASSLGGTNEKLFF. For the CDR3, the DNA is TGTGCCAGCAGCTTAGGGGGGACTAATGAAAAACTGTTTTTT.

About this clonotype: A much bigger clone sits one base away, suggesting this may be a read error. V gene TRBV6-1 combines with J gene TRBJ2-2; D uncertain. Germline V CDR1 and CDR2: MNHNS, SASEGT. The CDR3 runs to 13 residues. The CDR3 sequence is CACSEGLGGELFF. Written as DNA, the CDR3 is TGTGCCTGCAGTGAAGGTCTTGGTGGGGAGCTGTTTTTT.

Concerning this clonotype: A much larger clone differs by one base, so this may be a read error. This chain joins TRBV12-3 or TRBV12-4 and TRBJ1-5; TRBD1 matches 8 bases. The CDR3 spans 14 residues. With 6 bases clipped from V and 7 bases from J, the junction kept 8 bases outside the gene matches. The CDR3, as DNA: TGTGCCAGCAGAACACAGGGGGTGATCCAGCCCCAGCATTTT. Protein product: CASRTQGVIQPQHF.

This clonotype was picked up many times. For the CDR3, the DNA is TGTGCCAGCAGCTTACAGACAGGGGGTTATGGCTACACCTTC. It specifies CASSLQTGGYGYTF. The V call is TRBV7-2, the J call TRBJ1-2; 9 bases are shared with TRBD1. This CDR3 is built from 14 residues. V was clipped by 2 bases and J by 5 bases; unmatched bases: 3. Germline V gene data show CDR1 as SGHTA and CDR2 as FQGNSA.

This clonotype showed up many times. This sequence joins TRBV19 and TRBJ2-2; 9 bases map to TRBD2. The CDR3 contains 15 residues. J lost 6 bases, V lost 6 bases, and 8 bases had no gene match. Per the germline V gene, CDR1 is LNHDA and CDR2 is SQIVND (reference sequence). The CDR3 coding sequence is TGTGCCAGTAGCGCTAGCGGGGTTAGGGCCGGGGAGCTGTTTTTT. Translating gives CASSASGVRAGELFF.

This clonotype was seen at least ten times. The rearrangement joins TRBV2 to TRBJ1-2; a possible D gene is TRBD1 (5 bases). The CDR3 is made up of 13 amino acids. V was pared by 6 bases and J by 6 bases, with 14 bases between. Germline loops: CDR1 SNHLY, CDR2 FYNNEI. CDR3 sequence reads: CASRETDIHGYTF. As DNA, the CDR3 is TGTGCCAGCAGGGAGACGGACATCCATGGCTACACCTTC. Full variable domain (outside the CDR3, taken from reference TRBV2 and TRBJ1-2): EPEVTQTPSHQVTQMGQEVILRCVPISNHLYFYWYRQILGQKVEFLVSFYNNEISEKSEIFDDQFSVERPDGSNFTLKIRSTKLEDSAMYFCASRETDIHGYTFGSGTRLTVV.

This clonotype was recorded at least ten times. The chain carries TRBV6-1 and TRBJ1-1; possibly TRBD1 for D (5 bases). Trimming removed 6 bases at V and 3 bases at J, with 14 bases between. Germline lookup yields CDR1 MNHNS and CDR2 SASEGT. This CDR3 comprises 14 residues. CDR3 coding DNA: TGTGCCAGCAGAATTGGGCAGGGTTACACTGAAGCTTTCTTT. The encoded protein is CASRIGQGYTEAFF.

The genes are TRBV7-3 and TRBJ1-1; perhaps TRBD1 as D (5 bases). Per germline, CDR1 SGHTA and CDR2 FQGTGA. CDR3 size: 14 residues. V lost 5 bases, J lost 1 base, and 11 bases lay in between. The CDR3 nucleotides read TGTGCCAGCAGCATAGACAGATCGAACACTGAAGCTTTCTTT. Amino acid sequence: CASSIDRSNTEAFF.

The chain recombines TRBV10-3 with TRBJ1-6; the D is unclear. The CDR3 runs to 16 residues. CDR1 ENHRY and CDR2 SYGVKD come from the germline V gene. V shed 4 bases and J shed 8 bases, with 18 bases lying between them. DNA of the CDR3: TGTGCCATCAGTGGCACCCGCCAGGCCGCTGATTCACCCCTCCACTTT. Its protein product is CAISGTRQAADSPLHF.

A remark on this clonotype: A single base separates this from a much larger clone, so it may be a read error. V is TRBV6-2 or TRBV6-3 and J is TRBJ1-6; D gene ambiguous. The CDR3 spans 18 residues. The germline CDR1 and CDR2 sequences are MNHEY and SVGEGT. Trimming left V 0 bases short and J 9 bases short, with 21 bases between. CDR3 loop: CASSYSVIPGPVGSPLHF. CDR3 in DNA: TGTGCCAGCAGTTACTCTGTAATCCCAGGACCAGTCGGTTCACCCCTCCACTTT.

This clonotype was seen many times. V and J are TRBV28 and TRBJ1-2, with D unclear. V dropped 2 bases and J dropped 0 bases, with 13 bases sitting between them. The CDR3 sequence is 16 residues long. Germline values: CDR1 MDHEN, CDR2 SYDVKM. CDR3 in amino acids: CASSLGRAAANYGYTF. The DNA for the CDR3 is TGTGCCAGCAGTTTAGGCCGGGCCGCCGCTAACTATGGCTACACCTTC.

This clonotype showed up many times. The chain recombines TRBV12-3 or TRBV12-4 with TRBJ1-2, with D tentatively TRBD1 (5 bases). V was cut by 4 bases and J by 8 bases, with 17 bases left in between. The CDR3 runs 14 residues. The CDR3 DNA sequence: TGTGCCAGCAGTTCAACAGGAGGTGCTAGCGGCTACACCTTC. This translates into CASSSTGGASGYTF.

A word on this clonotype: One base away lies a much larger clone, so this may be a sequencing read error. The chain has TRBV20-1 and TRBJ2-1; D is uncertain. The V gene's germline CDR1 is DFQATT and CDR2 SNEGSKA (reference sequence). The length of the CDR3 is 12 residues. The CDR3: CGARSSHNEQFF. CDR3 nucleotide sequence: TGCGGTGCTAGATCCTCTCACAATGAGCAGTTCTTC.

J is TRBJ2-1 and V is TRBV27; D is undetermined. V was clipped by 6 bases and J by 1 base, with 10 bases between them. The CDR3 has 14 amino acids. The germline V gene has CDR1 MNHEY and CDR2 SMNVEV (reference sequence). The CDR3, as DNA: TGTGCCAGCAGACCGGGCCTTTCCTACAATGAGCAGTTCTTC. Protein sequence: CASRPGLSYNEQFF.

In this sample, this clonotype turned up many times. The CDR3 nucleotides read TGCAGTGCTATGGGGACTGGAAAACAAGAGACCCAGTACTTC. Amino acids: CSAMGTGKQETQYF. The V gene is TRBV20-1, the J gene TRBJ2-5, with D perhaps matching TRBD2 (6 bases). The CDR3 spans 14 residues. Per the germline V gene, CDR1 is DFQATT and CDR2 is SNEGSKA (reference sequence). V was clipped by 4 bases and J by 2 bases, with 14 bases between them.

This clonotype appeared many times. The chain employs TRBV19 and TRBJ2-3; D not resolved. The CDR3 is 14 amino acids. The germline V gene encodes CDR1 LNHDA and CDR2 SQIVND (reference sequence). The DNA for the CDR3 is TGTGCGACCGCGAGAGCCTCTAGCACAGATACGCAGTATTTT. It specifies CATARASSTDTQYF.

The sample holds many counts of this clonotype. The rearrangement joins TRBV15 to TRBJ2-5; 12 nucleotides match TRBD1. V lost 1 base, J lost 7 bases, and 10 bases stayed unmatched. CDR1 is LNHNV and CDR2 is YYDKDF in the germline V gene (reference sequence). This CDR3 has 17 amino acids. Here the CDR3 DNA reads TGTGCCACCAGCAGAGGAGGGACAGGGGGCGCTTTAGGGACCCAGTACTTC. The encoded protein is CATSRGGTGGALGTQYF.

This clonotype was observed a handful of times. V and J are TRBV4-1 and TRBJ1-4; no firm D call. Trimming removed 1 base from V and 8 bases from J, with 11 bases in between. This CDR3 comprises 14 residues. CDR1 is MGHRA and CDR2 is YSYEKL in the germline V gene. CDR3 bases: TGCGCCAGCAGCCAAGGACGGGGAGAAGAAAAACTGTTTTTT. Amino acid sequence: CASSQGRGEEKLFF.

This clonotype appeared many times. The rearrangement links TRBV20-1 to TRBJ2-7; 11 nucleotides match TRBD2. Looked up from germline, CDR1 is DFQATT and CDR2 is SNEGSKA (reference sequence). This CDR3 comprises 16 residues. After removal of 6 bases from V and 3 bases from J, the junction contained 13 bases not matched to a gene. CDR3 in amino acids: CSAMGASGRPSYEQYF. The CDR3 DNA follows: TGCAGTGCCATGGGGGCTAGCGGGAGGCCAAGCTACGAGCAGTACTTC.

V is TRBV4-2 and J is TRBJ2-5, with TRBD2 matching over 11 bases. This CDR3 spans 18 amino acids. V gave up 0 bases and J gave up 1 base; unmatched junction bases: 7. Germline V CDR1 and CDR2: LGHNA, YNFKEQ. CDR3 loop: CASSQDRASGGSQETQYF. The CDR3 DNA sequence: TGTGCCAGCAGCCAAGATCGGGCTAGCGGGGGGTCCCAAGAGACCCAGTACTTC.

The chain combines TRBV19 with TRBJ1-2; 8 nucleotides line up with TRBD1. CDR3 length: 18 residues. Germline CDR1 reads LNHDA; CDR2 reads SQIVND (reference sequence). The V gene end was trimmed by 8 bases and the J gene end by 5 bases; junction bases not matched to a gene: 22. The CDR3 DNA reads TGTGCCAGTTGGGACGAGAGGGACAGGCCAAAAGGGTCGTATGGCTACACCTTC. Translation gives CASWDERDRPKGSYGYTF. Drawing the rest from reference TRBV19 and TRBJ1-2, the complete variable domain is DGGITQSPKYLFRKEGQNVTLSCEQNLNHDAMYWYRQDPGQGLRLIYYSQIVNDFQKGDIAEGYSVSREKKESFPLTVTSAQKNPTAFYLCASWDERDRPKGSYGYTFGSGTRLTVV.

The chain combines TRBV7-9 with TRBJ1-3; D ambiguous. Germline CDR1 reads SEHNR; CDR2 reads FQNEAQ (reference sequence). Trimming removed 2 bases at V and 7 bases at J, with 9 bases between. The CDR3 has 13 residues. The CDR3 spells CASSLNLRNTIYF. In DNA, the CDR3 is TGTGCCAGCAGCTTAAATCTTCGGAACACCATATATTTT.

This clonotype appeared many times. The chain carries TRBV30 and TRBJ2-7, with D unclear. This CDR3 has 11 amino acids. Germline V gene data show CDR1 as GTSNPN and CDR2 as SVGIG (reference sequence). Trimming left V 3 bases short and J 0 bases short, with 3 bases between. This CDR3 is CAWRHSYEQYF. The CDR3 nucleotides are TGTGCCTGGAGGCACTCCTACGAGCAGTACTTC.